The rows below give T cell receptor beta chains drawn from one sample of a study of T cells in localized non-small cell lung cancer. Here immunoSEQ multiplex PCR was the method, and the copy in TCRdb shows in-frame clones only, minus some. The sample holds roughly 4,700 clones, 25% to 35% seen once. The sample here was lung tumor tissue, taken before any cancer treatment. The origin of the receptors is a woman aged 35 to 70 with stage II squamous cell lung carcinoma. CDR3s include the opening cysteine and the closing phenylalanine or tryptophan. The D gene is left open where the match is weak. Only some rows state a clone size, as once, few, many or a class for expanded clones.

medium-sized	18	TRBV11-3	NA	TRBJ2-1	CASSSLPNSWPTYNEQFF	TGTGCCAGCAGCTCCCTCCCCAATAGTTGGCCTACCTACAATGAGCAGTTCTTC
NA	20	TRBV29-1	TRBD2	TRBJ2-1	CSVEDSGLAGGQHFYNEQFF	TGCAGCGTTGAAGATAGCGGGCTAGCGGGAGGCCAACACTTTTACAATGAGCAGTTCTTC
NA	16	TRBV6-8	NA	TRBJ2-2	CAILGPREGGAGELFF	TGTGCCATCCTTGGCCCCCGAGAAGGTGGTGCCGGGGAGCTGTTTTTT
NA	13	TRBV30	TRBD2	TRBJ2-1	CAYDSGARNEQFF	TGTGCCTACGATAGCGGGGCCCGGAATGAGCAGTTCTTC
few	14	TRBV30	NA	TRBJ2-7	CAWSVPGIIYEQYF	TGTGCCTGGAGTGTACCAGGGATTATATACGAGCAGTACTTC
few	14	TRBV11-3	NA	TRBJ2-4	CASSSTVAKNIQYF	TGTGCCAGCAGCTCTACAGTAGCCAAAAACATTCAGTACTTC
few	13	TRBV28	NA	TRBJ1-4	CASSLPEYEKLFF	TGTGCCAGCAGTCTGCCGGAATACGAAAAACTGTTTTTT
NA	15	TRBV18	NA	TRBJ2-2	CASSWTNGRGGELFF	TGTGCCAGCTCCTGGACTAATGGAAGGGGCGGGGAGCTGTTTTTT
NA	14	TRBV5-1	TRBD2	TRBJ2-2	CASSPSGSTGELFF	TGCGCCAGCAGTCCTAGCGGGAGCACCGGGGAGCTGTTTTTT
few	16	TRBV28	TRBD1	TRBJ1-1	CASSLFRGQGNTEAFF	TGTGCCAGCAGTTTATTCCGGGGACAGGGGAACACTGAAGCTTTCTTT
medium-sized	16	TRBV9	NA	TRBJ2-6	CASSVASSSGANVLTF	TGTGCCAGCAGCGTAGCGAGTAGCTCTGGGGCCAACGTCCTGACTTTC
NA	15	TRBV18	TRBD1	TRBJ1-4	CASSPRQGAGEKLFF	TGTGCCAGCTCACCGCGACAGGGGGCAGGGGAAAAACTGTTTTTT
NA	14	TRBV28	TRBD2	TRBJ2-7	CASTTPGLAREQYF	TGTGCCAGCACAACCCCGGGACTAGCTCGCGAGCAGTACTTC
NA	15	TRBV30	NA	TRBJ1-4	CAFLGGDGSGEKLFF	TGTGCCTTCCTGGGGGGAGACGGATCGGGTGAAAAACTGTTTTTT
medium-sized	16	TRBV11-3	NA	TRBJ2-2	CASRPEGRANTGELFF	TGTGCCAGCAGACCAGAAGGACGGGCGAACACCGGGGAGCTGTTTTTT
NA	21	TRBV4-2	TRBD1	TRBJ1-3	CASSQETVGQGRLSSGNTIYF	TGTGCCAGCAGCCAAGAAACGGTAGGACAGGGGCGCTTAAGCTCTGGAAACACCATATATTTT
NA	13	TRBV7-2	NA	TRBJ1-1	CASSAGRNTEAFF	TGTGCCAGCAGCGCCGGACGGAACACTGAAGCTTTCTTT
NA	16	TRBV11-3	TRBD1	TRBJ1-2	CASRIWDRGSNYGYTF	TGTGCCAGCAGGATTTGGGACAGGGGGTCTAACTATGGCTACACCTTC
few	19	TRBV6-8	NA	TRBJ2-6	CASSDGTPIGSSGANVLTF	TGTGCCAGCAGTGATGGGACCCCGATTGGGAGCTCTGGGGCCAACGTCCTGACTTTC
few	13	TRBV30	NA	TRBJ1-1	CAWRVTGNTEAFF	TGTGCCTGGAGGGTCACGGGGAACACTGAAGCTTTCTTT
medium-sized	16	TRBV9	TRBD2	TRBJ2-3	CASSVLAGTSTDTQYF	TGTGCCAGCAGCGTACTAGCGGGAACTAGCACAGATACGCAGTATTTT
few	15	TRBV6-1	NA	TRBJ2-7	CASSEGSWTLYEQYF	TGTGCCAGCAGTGAAGGGTCTTGGACACTCTACGAGCAGTACTTC
NA	15	TRBV28	TRBD2	TRBJ2-1	CASSFGGRADNEQFF	TGTGCCAGCAGTTTTGGCGGGAGGGCCGACAATGAGCAGTTCTTC
NA	15	TRBV11-3	NA	TRBJ1-1	CASSFSLRGNTEAFF	TGTGCCAGCAGCTTCTCCTTGCGAGGGAACACTGAAGCTTTCTTT
NA	15	TRBV6-1	NA	TRBJ1-4	CAISEGGQGGEKLFF	TGTGCCATCAGTGAAGGTGGGCAGGGTGGTGAAAAACTGTTTTTT
NA	14	TRBV28	NA	TRBJ1-1	CASSWGGRDTEAFF	TGTGCCAGCAGCTGGGGGGGCAGGGACACTGAAGCTTTCTTT
few	13	TRBV6-8	NA	TRBJ2-7	CASSYGLYYEQYF	TGTGCCAGCAGTTACGGGCTCTACTACGAGCAGTACTTC
NA	15	TRBV30	TRBD1	TRBJ1-1	CAWRRDRGVGTEAFF	TGTGCCTGGAGGCGGGACAGGGGAGTGGGAACTGAAGCTTTCTTT
once	15	TRBV30	NA	TRBJ2-1	CAWSRSGLSMNEQFF	TGTGCCTGGAGTAGGTCTGGGTTGTCCATGAATGAGCAGTTCTTC
few	18	TRBV19	TRBD2	TRBJ2-1	CASSISSRTSGNYNEQFF	TGTGCCAGTAGTATTAGCTCTCGGACTAGCGGTAACTACAATGAGCAGTTCTTC
NA	15	TRBV19	NA	TRBJ2-2	CASIGGPLNTGELFF	TGTGCCAGTATCGGGGGGCCGCTGAACACCGGGGAGCTGTTTTTT
few	11	TRBV6-7	NA	TRBJ2-3	CASGLTDTQYF	TGTGCCAGTGGGCTGACAGATACGCAGTATTTT
NA	14	TRBV6-8	NA	TRBJ1-5	CASSSGFGNQPQHF	TGTGCCAGCAGTTCAGGGTTCGGCAATCAGCCCCAGCATTTT
NA	15	TRBV19	NA	TRBJ2-5	CASSISPTRTETQYF	TGTGCCAGTAGTATATCCCCGACTAGGACGGAGACCCAGTACTTC
NA	16	TRBV28	TRBD2	TRBJ2-1	CASHSSGLSSYNEQFF	TGTGCCAGCCACTCTAGCGGGTTGAGCTCCTACAATGAGCAGTTCTTC
once	15	TRBV28	NA	TRBJ1-2	CASRPGTETNYGYTF	TGTGCCAGCAGGCCCGGGACGGAGACTAACTATGGCTACACCTTC
few	15	TRBV11-3	TRBD1	TRBJ1-5	CASSPRQGGNQPQHF	TGTGCCAGCAGCCCAAGACAGGGAGGCAATCAGCCCCAGCATTTT
few	13	TRBV9	NA	TRBJ2-7	CASESGSSYEQYF	TGTGCCAGCGAGTCAGGTTCATCCTACGAGCAGTACTTC
NA	15	TRBV19	TRBD1	TRBJ1-5	CASSIAGRGGQPQHF	TGTGCCAGTAGTATAGCGGGCAGGGGGGGCCAGCCCCAGCATTTT
few	13	TRBV9	NA	TRBJ1-2	CASTGGSNYGYTF	TGTGCCAGCACGGGGGGTTCTAACTATGGCTACACCTTC
NA	16	TRBV5-1	NA	TRBJ2-3	CASSRASAPRGDTQYF	TGCGCCAGCAGCCGAGCTAGCGCTCCGCGGGGAGATACGCAGTATTTT
once	14	TRBV5-1	TRBD1	TRBJ1-2	CASSLDRGNYGYTF	TGCGCCAGCAGCTTGGACAGGGGCAACTATGGCTACACCTTC
few	13	TRBV30	NA	TRBJ1-1	CAWSHGVEGGAFF	TGTGCCTGGTCCCATGGGGTCGAAGGGGGAGCTTTCTTT
NA	16	TRBV28	TRBD2	TRBJ2-5	CASSFWTSGPQETQYF	TGTGCCAGCAGTTTCTGGACTAGCGGCCCCCAAGAGACCCAGTACTTC
NA	14	TRBV18	NA	TRBJ1-1	CASSPRQGGTEAFF	TGTGCCAGCTCACCACGGCAGGGAGGCACTGAAGCTTTCTTT
few	14	TRBV19	TRBD1	TRBJ1-2	CASNLDRTNYGYTF	TGTGCCAGTAATTTGGACAGGACAAACTATGGCTACACCTTC